Listed here are 22 T cell receptor beta chains from one sample, sequenced in a study of patients and donors after allogeneic stem cell transplantation. One entry per CDR3 protein, called by TCRdb with MiXCR from the RT-PCR reads. The sample contains approximately 430,000 distinct CDR3 sequences, roughly 16% of which appear only once. The sample comprised blood, either unsorted or a sorted T cell fraction (not recorded which). The receptors originated from a human donor who was either an allogeneic HSCT recipient or a stem cell or donor lymphocyte infusion donor (not recorded which). It is not recorded whose cells these are; they may come from a transplant donor.

CDR3 sequence (DNA): TGTGCCAAGTATCGCGCCCAGTACTTC. It specifies CAKYRAQYF. The chain combines TRBV19 with TRBJ2-5; D ambiguous. This CDR3 comprises 9 residues. Germline loops: CDR1 LNHDA, CDR2 SQIVND (reference sequence). The ends were cut back, 10 bases at V and 9 bases at J, with 9 bases in the middle.

This clonotype was seen only a few times. V and J are TRBV7-9 and TRBJ2-5, with 7 bases that match TRBD2. This CDR3 region has 17 residues. The J segment lost 5 bases and the V segment lost 5 bases, leaving 17 bases of the junction unmatched. Germline CDR1 is SEHNR and CDR2 is FQNEAQ (reference sequence). Written as DNA, the CDR3 is TGTGCCAGCAGCCGTTCCTGGGACTACGGGAATCAGGAGACCCAGTACTTC. As protein: CASSRSWDYGNQETQYF.

A few counts support this clonotype. V usage is TRBV7-8 and J usage is TRBJ2-7, with 10 bases matching TRBD2. Trimming at V came to 2 bases and at J to 10 bases, leaving 5 bases not matched to a gene. CDR3 length: 13 amino acids. Germline V gene sequence: CDR1 SGHVS, CDR2 FQNEAQ. DNA for the CDR3: TGTGCCAGCAGCTTACTAGCGGGAGATAGTCAGTACTTC. This translates into CASSLLAGDSQYF. The full variable domain, in which reference TRBV7-8 and TRBJ2-7 provide the parts outside the CDR3, is GAGVSQSPRYKVAKRGQDVALRCDPISGHVSLFWYQQALGQGPEFLTYFQNEAQLDKSGLPSDRFFAERPEGSVSTLKIQRTQQEDSAVYLCASSLLAGDSQYFGPGTRLTVT.

A word on this clonotype: The CDR3 does not close with the conserved phenylalanine or tryptophan, likely indicating a read error. The chain combines TRBV2 with TRBJ2-7; D possibly matches TRBD1 or TRBD2 (5 bases each). Germline assignment: CDR1 SNHLY and CDR2 FYNNEI. The CDR3 consists of 15 residues. V was cut by 1 base and J by 0 bases, with 10 bases left in between. The CDR3 loop is CASSEGPGSSYEQYL. The CDR3 DNA reads as TGTGCCAGCAGTGAAGGGCCAGGGAGCTCCTACGAGCAGTACCTC.

This clonotype occurred a few times. The junction departs from the called germline gene at one end, perhaps through a read error. The chain has TRBV20-1 and TRBJ2-7; 12 bases line up with TRBD2. Germline CDR1 and CDR2: DFQATT and SNEGSKA (reference sequence). The length of the CDR3 is 13 residues. This CDR3 is CSARTSGSLLQHF. CDR3 nucleotides: TGCAGTGCTAGGACTAGCGGGAGCCTTCTTCAGCACTTC.

The chain recombines TRBV4-1 with TRBJ1-5; 11 nucleotides match TRBD1. After removal of 4 bases from V and 2 bases from J, the junction contained 7 bases not matched to a gene. Per the germline V gene, CDR1 is MGHRA and CDR2 is YSYEKL. This CDR3 has 17 amino acids. Here the CDR3 DNA reads TGCGCCAGCAGCCCCGGACAGGGGGCATTTGGCAATCAGCCCCAGCATTTT. Translated, it gives CASSPGQGAFGNQPQHF.

This clonotype was detected only a few times. V gene TRBV27 combines with J gene TRBJ2-7, with 10 bases that match TRBD2. Looked up from germline, CDR1 is MNHEY and CDR2 is SMNVEV (reference sequence). The V gene end was trimmed by 5 bases and the J gene end by 4 bases; junction bases not matched to a gene: 8. The CDR3 has 15 amino acids. The chain's CDR3 is CASSTTAGGPYEQYF. For the CDR3, the DNA is TGTGCCAGCAGTACAACAGCGGGAGGGCCTTACGAGCAGTACTTC.

This rearrangement joins TRBV20-1 to TRBJ1-1; D ambiguous. From germline, CDR1 is DFQATT and CDR2 SNEGSKA (reference sequence). V gave up 5 bases and J gave up 6 bases, with 13 bases separating them. CDR3 length: 12 residues. The CDR3 spells CSASSWVAEAFF. DNA for the CDR3: TGCAGTGCTTCCTCGTGGGTCGCTGAAGCTTTCTTT.

The chain has TRBV20-1 and TRBJ1-6, with TRBD1 matching over 9 bases. From germline, CDR1 is DFQATT and CDR2 SNEGSKA (reference sequence). The CDR3 extends over 16 amino acids. The V and J ends lost 2 bases and 9 bases, in that order; junction bases with no gene match: 11. CDR3 sequence: CSARIRQGVVGSPLHF. The CDR3 DNA follows: TGCAGTGCTAGAATCCGACAGGGGGTGGTGGGTTCACCCCTCCACTTT.

The genes are TRBV19 and TRBJ2-1; 10 positions match TRBD1. V lost 3 bases, J lost 8 bases, and 4 bases stayed unmatched. This CDR3 is built from 14 residues. Germline V gene data show CDR1 as LNHDA and CDR2 as SQIVND (reference sequence). The DNA of the CDR3 is TGTGCCAGTAGTATTCTCGGGACAGGGGATGAGCAGTTCTTC. Protein sequence: CASSILGTGDEQFF.

CDR3 nucleotides: TGTGCCATCAGAACAGGGGCCCCCACTGAAGCTTTCTTT. Translation: CAIRTGAPTEAFF. The rearrangement links TRBV10-3 to TRBJ1-1, with TRBD1 matching 7 bases. V was clipped by 6 bases and J by 4 bases; unmatched bases: 5. The CDR3 runs 13 residues. Germline CDR1 ENHRY, CDR2 SYGVKD.

CDR3 region: CASSYSHAGGKYF. Written as DNA, the CDR3 is TGTGCCAGCAGTTACTCCCACGCGGGAGGGAAATACTTC. The V call is TRBV6-2 or TRBV6-3, the J call TRBJ2-7; the match to TRBD2 covers 9 bases. The CDR3 length is 13 residues. CDR1 MNHEY and CDR2 SVGEGT come from the germline V gene. V was pared by 0 bases and J by 13 bases, with 7 bases of the junction left unmatched.

The J gene is TRBJ1-5, the V gene TRBV6-5; possibly TRBD1 for D (6 bases). V lost 4 bases, J lost 5 bases, and 15 bases lay in between. The CDR3 runs 15 residues. Per germline, CDR1 MNHEY and CDR2 SVGAGI. The CDR3 sequence is CASSSPGEKDQPQHF. CDR3 DNA sequence: TGTGCCAGCAGTTCTCCAGGGGAAAAGGATCAGCCCCAGCATTTT.

The chain has TRBV5-5 and TRBJ2-5; D is possibly TRBD2 (5 bases). V was clipped by 4 bases and J by 11 bases, with 27 bases between them. CDR1 is SGHKS, CDR2 YYEKEE, per germline (reference sequence). The CDR3 sequence is 16 residues long. The CDR3 DNA reads as TGTGCCAGCAGCCTGTCGTGGGTGACGAGGGCGGACGCTCAGTACTTC. Protein sequence: CASSLSWVTRADAQYF.

This chain connects TRBV3-1 to TRBJ2-5; 9 nucleotides line up with TRBD2. The length of the CDR3 is 14 residues. J was trimmed by 4 bases and V by 4 bases; bases with no gene match: 4. Germline V lookup: CDR1 LGHDT, CDR2 YNNKEL (reference sequence). CDR3 region: CASSPLAGRETQYF. The DNA of the CDR3 is TGTGCCAGCAGCCCGCTAGCGGGAAGAGAGACCCAGTACTTC.

V and J are TRBV12-3 or TRBV12-4 and TRBJ2-3; no definite D call. The CDR3 runs 13 residues. The V end was cut by 2 bases, the J end by 9 bases, with 12 bases between. CDR3 amino acids: CASSLRYGSTQYF. In DNA form, the CDR3 reads TGTGCCAGCAGTTTAAGGTACGGGTCAACGCAGTATTTT.

The V call is TRBV9, the J call TRBJ1-2, with D possibly matching TRBD1 (5 bases). The CDR3 has 14 amino acids. V lost 4 bases and J lost 4, with 14 bases in between. Germline lookup yields CDR1 SGDLS and CDR2 YYNGEE. The CDR3 DNA reads TGTGCCAGCAGCCCTAAGGGGACTGGCTATGGCTACACCTTC. Translating it yields CASSPKGTGYGYTF.

The J gene is TRBJ2-3, the V gene TRBV5-1; tentatively, D is TRBD2 (6 bases). Germline V gene data show CDR1 as SGHRS and CDR2 as YFSETQ. The CDR3 extends over 15 amino acids. V was trimmed by 4 bases and J by 7 bases, leaving 19 bases between them. This CDR3 reads CASSRGTERANTQYF. CDR3 DNA sequence: TGCGCCAGCAGCCGAGGGACTGAGCGAGCCAATACGCAGTATTTT.

This sequence joins TRBV10-3 and TRBJ1-3; perhaps TRBD1 as D (6 bases). The V gene's germline CDR1 is ENHRY and CDR2 SYGVKD. The CDR3 length is 16 residues. V shed 3 bases and J shed 0 bases, with 12 bases lying between them. This CDR3 is CAISDPTGSSGNTIYF. DNA of the CDR3: TGTGCCATCAGTGACCCGACAGGTTCCTCTGGAAACACCATATATTTT.

The rearrangement joins TRBV15 to TRBJ2-7; D may be TRBD2 (5 bases). The CDR3 contains 14 residues. V lost 3 bases to trimming and J lost 4 bases, with 13 bases between them. Germline CDR1 and CDR2: LNHNV and YYDKDF (reference sequence). The DNA of the CDR3 is TGTGCCACCAGCAGGGCCAGCGGACGTTACGAGCAGTACTTC. This sequence encodes CATSRASGRYEQYF.

In this sample, this clonotype turned up a few times. This chain uses TRBV7-2 with TRBJ1-5; D gene ambiguous. The V gene lost 1 base and the J gene lost 4 bases, with 8 bases spanning the gap. The CDR3 extends over 14 amino acids. Germline loops: CDR1 SGHTA, CDR2 FQGNSA. This CDR3 is CASSLERGNQPQHF. The CDR3 coding sequence is TGTGCCAGCAGCTTAGAACGAGGGAATCAGCCCCAGCATTTT.

This chain links TRBV3-1 with TRBJ2-5; D not certain. Trimming took off 1 base at V and 5 bases at J, with 14 bases between the two ends. The germline V gene has CDR1 LGHDT and CDR2 YNNKEL (reference sequence). CDR3 size: 15 residues. CDR3 DNA: TGTGCCAGCAGCCAAGTGGACGGGTTAGACGAGACCCAGTACTTC. It translates to CASSQVDGLDETQYF.